This T cell receptor (beta chain) was documented in a study of human T cells and chemical hapten exposure. The wider study: Each week of the roughly 24-week study, patients had diphenylcyclopropenone applied to the scalp.

The CDR3 extends over 12 amino acids. Trimming stripped 1 base from V and 4 bases from J, with 4 bases between. TCRdb independently ran MiXCR on the RACE reads; one entry per CDR3 protein. The sample holds some 94,000 distinct CDR3 sequences; around 11% are singletons and the top ten take 2.1%. Worth noting for this clonotype: Its antigen is unidentified.

Overall study results and limits: Relative to controls, expanded TCRs formed significantly more large CDR3 similarity clusters.

This sample's time point: patch test 1, 2 weeks after DPC sensitization. Treatment in this sample: therapeutic diphenylcyclopropenone sensitization with weekly scalp DPC. Those who donated were patients with alopecia, 18 to 70 years of age, and suitable for DPC. Total RNA came from unfractionated whole blood. V and J are TRBV12-3 or TRBV12-4 and TRBJ1-2; no clear D. The sequence was collected from a woman in her 40s with alopecia areata. Some clones in this sample may be carry-over from other donors' samples. Here the sequenced sample was whole blood, taken in connection with sensitization to the hapten diphenylcyclopropenone (DPC). CDR3 region: CASSLGLYGYTF. CDR3 nucleotide sequence: TGTGCCAGCAGTTTAGGGCTCTATGGCTACACCTTC.